The subject of this entry is one T cell receptor (beta chain). This specimen comes from a study of blood T cell repertoires in COVID-19. Overall study: Whether acute or convalescent, the COVID-19 samples came from the United States, Italy and Spain. PBMCs, B-cell-depleted T cells, or T cells were the source of the cDNA or gDNA that made up the material.

With 3 bases removed from V and 2 bases from J, the gap between germline ends came to 10 bases. The CDR3 covers 14 residues. Germline CDR1 reads SGHDN; CDR2 reads FVKESK. In the authors' methods: Counts of nucleated cells, estimated from reference gene primer amplification, were obtained. The method was immunoSEQ multiplex PCR; TCRdb's version includes in-frame clones alone and lacks a portion of them. Clone size and the V and J calls come from that table; the DNA yielded D and trimming. The top ten hold 4.3% of the sample, which has 90,000 to 120,000 clones, 80% to 85% seen once. The V gene is TRBV14, the J gene TRBJ1-1, with D perhaps TRBD1 (5 bases). The specimen was peripheral blood. The clonotype comes from a man in his sixties or seventies with acute or convalescent COVID-19. This chain's CDR3 is CASSHRGINTEAFF. The DNA for the CDR3 is TGTGCCAGCAGCCATCGGGGGATTAACACTGAAGCTTTCTTT.